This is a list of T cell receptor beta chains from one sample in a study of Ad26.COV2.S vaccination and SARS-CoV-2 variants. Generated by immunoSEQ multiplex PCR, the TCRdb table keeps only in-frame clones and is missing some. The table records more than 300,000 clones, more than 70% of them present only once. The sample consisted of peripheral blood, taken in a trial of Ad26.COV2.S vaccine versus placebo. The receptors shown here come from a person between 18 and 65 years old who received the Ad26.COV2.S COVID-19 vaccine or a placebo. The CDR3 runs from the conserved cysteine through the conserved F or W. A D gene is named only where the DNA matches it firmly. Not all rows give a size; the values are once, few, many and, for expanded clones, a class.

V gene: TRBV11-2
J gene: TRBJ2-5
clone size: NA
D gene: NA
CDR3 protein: CASSFLGQQETQYF
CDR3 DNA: TGTGCCAGCAGCTTCCTCGGACAGCAAGAGACCCAGTACTTC

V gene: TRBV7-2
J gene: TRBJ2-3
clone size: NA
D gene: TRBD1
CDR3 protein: CASSLKTGVAQYF
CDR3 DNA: TGTGCCAGCAGCCTTAAGACAGGGGTAGCGCAGTATTTT

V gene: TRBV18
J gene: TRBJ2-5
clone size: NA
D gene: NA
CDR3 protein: CASSQIFPSATGGTQYF
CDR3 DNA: TGTGCCAGCTCACAAATCTTCCCATCCGCAACCGGGGGGACCCAGTACTTC

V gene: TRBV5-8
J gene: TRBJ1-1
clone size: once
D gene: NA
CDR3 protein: CASSRKDRWLGAFF
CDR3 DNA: TGTGCCAGCAGCCGAAAAGACAGGTGGTTAGGGGCTTTCTTT

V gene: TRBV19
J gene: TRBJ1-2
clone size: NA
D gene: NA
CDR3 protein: CASSLAFQGYGSGYTF
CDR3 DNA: TGTGCCAGTAGTCTCGCGTTTCAGGGTTATGGCAGCGGCTACACCTTC

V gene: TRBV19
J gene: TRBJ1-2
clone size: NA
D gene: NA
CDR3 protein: CASSITGAGYGYTF
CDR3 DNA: TGTGCCAGTAGTATAACTGGGGCAGGCTATGGCTACACCTTC

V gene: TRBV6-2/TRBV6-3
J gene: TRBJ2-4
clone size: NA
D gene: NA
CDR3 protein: CASSPNPGTLAKNIQYF
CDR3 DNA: TGTGCCAGCAGTCCAAACCCCGGGACATTAGCCAAAAACATTCAGTACTTC

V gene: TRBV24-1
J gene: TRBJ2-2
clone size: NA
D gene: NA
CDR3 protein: CATSGSPNTGELFF
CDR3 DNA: TGTGCCACCAGCGGTAGCCCTAACACCGGGGAGCTGTTTTTT

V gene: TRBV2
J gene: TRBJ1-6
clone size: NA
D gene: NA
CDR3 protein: CASSAGQGINSPLHF
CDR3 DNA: TGTGCCAGCAGTGCGGGCCAGGGGATAAATTCACCCCTCCACTTT

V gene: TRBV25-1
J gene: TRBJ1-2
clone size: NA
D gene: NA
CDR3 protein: CAAGRGYGYTF
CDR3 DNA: TGTGCCGCCGGGCGGGGTTATGGCTACACCTTC

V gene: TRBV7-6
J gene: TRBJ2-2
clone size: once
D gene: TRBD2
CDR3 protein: CASSPRGQAGGFRVTGELFF
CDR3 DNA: TGTGCCAGCAGCCCCCGGGGGCAGGCGGGGGGGTTCAGGGTCACCGGGGAGCTGTTTTTT

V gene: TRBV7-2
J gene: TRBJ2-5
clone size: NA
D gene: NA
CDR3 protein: CASSLGRGSETQYF
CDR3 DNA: TGTGCCAGCAGCTTAGGGAGGGGATCGGAGACCCAGTACTTC

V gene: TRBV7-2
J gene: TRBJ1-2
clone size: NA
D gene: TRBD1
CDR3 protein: CASSLGQGTNYGYTF
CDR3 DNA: TGTGCCAGCAGCTTGGGACAGGGGACCAACTATGGCTACACCTTC

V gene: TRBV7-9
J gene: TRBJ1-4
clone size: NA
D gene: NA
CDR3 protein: CASSPSSFNEKLFF
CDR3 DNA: TGTGCCAGCAGCCCGAGTAGTTTTAATGAAAAACTGTTTTTT

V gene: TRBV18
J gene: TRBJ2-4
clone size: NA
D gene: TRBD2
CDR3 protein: CASSPPGAALRGGIQYF
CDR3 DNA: TGTGCCAGCTCACCACCAGGGGCTGCCCTTCGGGGGGGCATTCAGTACTTC

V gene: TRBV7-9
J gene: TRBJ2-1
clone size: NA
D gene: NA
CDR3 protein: CASSLAGSYNEQFF
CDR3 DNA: TGTGCCAGCAGCTTAGCAGGCAGCTACAATGAGCAGTTCTTC

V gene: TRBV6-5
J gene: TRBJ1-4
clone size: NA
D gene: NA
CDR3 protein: CASGPSATNEKLFF
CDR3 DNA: TGTGCCAGCGGGCCCTCGGCAACTAATGAAAAACTGTTTTTT

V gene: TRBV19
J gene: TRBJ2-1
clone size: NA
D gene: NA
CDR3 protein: CASSTPDWSSYNEQFF
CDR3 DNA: TGTGCCAGTAGTACTCCTGACTGGAGCTCCTACAATGAGCAGTTCTTC

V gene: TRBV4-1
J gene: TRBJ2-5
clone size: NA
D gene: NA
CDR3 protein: CASSYRDVQETQYF
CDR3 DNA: TGCGCCAGCAGCTACCGGGACGTCCAAGAGACCCAGTACTTC

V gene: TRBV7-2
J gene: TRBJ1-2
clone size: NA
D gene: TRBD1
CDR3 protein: CASSLGLNRGQYGYTF
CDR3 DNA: TGTGCCAGCAGCTTAGGCTTAAACAGGGGGCAATATGGCTACACCTTC

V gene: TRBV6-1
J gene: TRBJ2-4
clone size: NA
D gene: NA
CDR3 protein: CASSEGLAKNIQYF
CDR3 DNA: TGTGCCAGCAGTGAAGGGCTAGCCAAAAACATTCAGTACTTC

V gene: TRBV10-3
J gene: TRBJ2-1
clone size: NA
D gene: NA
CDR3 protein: CAISSSGSGPYNEQFF
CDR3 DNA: TGTGCCATCAGTTCCAGCGGGTCCGGCCCCTACAATGAGCAGTTCTTC